One and the same sample provided the 2 T cell receptor beta chains below, sequenced in a study of Graves' ophthalmopathy and Graves' hyperthyroidism. Amplification of the TCR beta CDR3 regions used RNA transcripts (as template). HTBI primers were used in a first-round RT-PCR, which preceded a second-round multiplex PCR. TCRdb re-analysed the multiplex PCR reads in MiXCR, keeping a single row per CDR3 protein. The sample holds about 740,000 distinct CDR3 sequences; around 40% are singletons and the top ten take 40% to 45%. Input material: peripheral blood. These receptors originate from an adult man with Graves' ophthalmopathy.

Comments on this clonotype: Relative to the germline gene, one junction end is altered; a read error may explain this. The chain links TRBV10-3 to TRBJ1-6; a possible D gene is TRBD1 (5 bases). Germline assignment: CDR1 ENHRY and CDR2 SYGVKD. CDR3 length: 15 amino acids. The CDR3 reads CASSLAGTYSSPLHF. DNA of the CDR3: TGTGCCAGCAGTCTCGCCGGGACCTATAGTTCACCCCTCCACTTT.

In its sample, this clonotype was seen many times. The chain couples TRBV25-1 to TRBJ1-1; D uncertain. V lost 10 bases to trimming and J lost 2 bases, with 2 bases between them. The CDR3 has 9 amino acids. Germline assignment: CDR1 MGHDK and CDR2 SYGVNS. This CDR3 reads CATNTEAFF. Here the CDR3 DNA reads TGTGCCACCAACACTGAAGCTTTCTTT. The entire variable domain, with the rest obtained from reference TRBV25-1 and TRBJ1-1, is as follows: EADIYQTPRYLVIGTGKKITLECSQTMGHDKMYWYQQDPGMELHLIHYSYGVNSTEKGDLSSESTVSRIRTEHFPLTLESARPSHTSQYLCATNTEAFFGQGTRLTVV.